This TCR beta chain is drawn from a study of blood T cell repertoires in COVID-19. About the study: Sites in the United States, Italy and Spain provided acute and convalescent COVID-19 samples. Sources were T cells, B-cell-depleted T cells, or PBMCs; the material itself was cDNA or gDNA.

This clone has just a few counts. Authors' processing steps: Reference gene primer amplification in the assay estimated nucleated cell counts. This table comes from immunoSEQ multiplex PCR, and its TCRdb copy is limited to in-frame clones, with some not included. That table gives V, J and clone size, and the DNA gave D and trimming. In the table there are around 65,000 clones, roughly 84% of which are singletons. V dropped 2 bases and J dropped 0 bases, with 10 bases sitting between them. The CDR3 covers 15 residues. CDR1 is SGHTA, CDR2 FQGNSA, per germline. Sequencing used peripheral blood. The chain joins TRBV7-2 to TRBJ1-2; D uncertain. This clonotype was sampled from a woman of 80 years or more with active or convalescent COVID-19. The CDR3 reads CASSLLYSPNYGYTF. The CDR3 nucleotides are TGTGCCAGCAGCTTATTGTACTCCCCTAACTATGGCTACACCTTC.